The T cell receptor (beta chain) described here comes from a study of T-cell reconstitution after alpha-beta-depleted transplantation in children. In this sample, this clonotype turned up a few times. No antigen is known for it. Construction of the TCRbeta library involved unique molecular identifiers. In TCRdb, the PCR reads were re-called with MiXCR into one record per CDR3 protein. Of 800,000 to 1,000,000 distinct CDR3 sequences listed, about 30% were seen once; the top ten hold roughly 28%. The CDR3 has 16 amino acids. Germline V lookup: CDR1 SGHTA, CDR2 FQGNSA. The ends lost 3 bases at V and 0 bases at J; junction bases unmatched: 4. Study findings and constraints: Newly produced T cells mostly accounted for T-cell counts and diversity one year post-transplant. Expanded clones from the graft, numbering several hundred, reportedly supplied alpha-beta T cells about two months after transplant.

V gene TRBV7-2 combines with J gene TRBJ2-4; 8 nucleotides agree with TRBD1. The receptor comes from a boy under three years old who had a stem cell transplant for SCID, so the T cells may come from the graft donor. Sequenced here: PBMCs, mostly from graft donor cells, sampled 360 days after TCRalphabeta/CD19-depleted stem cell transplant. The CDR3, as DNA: TGTGCCAGCAGCTTTAGGACAGGGTTAGCCAAAAACATTCAGTACTTC. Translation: CASSFRTGLAKNIQYF.